One and the same sample provided the 32 T cell receptor beta chains below, sequenced in a study of blood T cell repertoires in COVID-19. This table comes from immunoSEQ multiplex PCR, and its TCRdb copy is limited to in-frame clones, with some not included. Of about 140,000 clones in the sample, just over 85% were seen once. The sample comprised peripheral blood. Source of these receptors: a woman aged 55-75 years with acute or convalescent COVID-19.

The rearrangement joins TRBV6-5 to TRBJ2-7; 11 positions match TRBD1. The germline V gene has CDR1 MNHEY and CDR2 SVGAGI. The CDR3 sequence is 15 residues long. The V and J ends lost 2 bases and 2 bases, in that order; junction bases with no gene match: 2. The CDR3 bases are TGTGCCAGCAGTTACGGGGGACAGGGGGCCTACGAGCAGTACTTC. Translation gives CASSYGGQGAYEQYF.

The chain joins TRBV27 to TRBJ1-2; no clear D gene. CDR3 size: 13 residues. The germline V gene encodes CDR1 MNHEY and CDR2 SMNVEV (reference sequence). With 2 bases removed from V and 8 bases from J, the gap between germline ends came to 12 bases. The CDR3 region is CASSLAGPGGYTF. The DNA for the CDR3 is TGTGCCAGCAGTTTAGCCGGTCCCGGGGGCTACACCTTC.

The chain couples TRBV9 to TRBJ2-1; D is ambiguous. Trimming cost V 5 bases and J 4 bases, with 16 bases left between them. Germline assignment: CDR1 SGDLS and CDR2 YYNGEE. This CDR3 has 15 amino acids. CDR3 loop: CASSLVGTEYNEQFF. The CDR3 nucleotides are TGTGCCAGCAGTTTAGTAGGTACAGAATACAATGAGCAGTTCTTC.

The genes are TRBV11-2 and TRBJ1-6; tentatively, D is TRBD1 (6 bases). The CDR3 loop spans 15 amino acids. V gave up 0 bases and J gave up 9 bases, with 12 bases separating them. Germline V gene data show CDR1 as SGHAT and CDR2 as FQNNGV. This CDR3 is CASSLDGGRGSPLHF. CDR3 nucleotide sequence: TGTGCCAGCAGCTTAGATGGAGGCAGGGGTTCACCCCTCCACTTT.

The chain recombines TRBV7-3 with TRBJ2-2, with D tentatively TRBD1 (6 bases). Deletions cut 3 bases from V and 5 bases from J, with 10 bases between. The CDR3 loop spans 14 amino acids. Germline V lookup: CDR1 SGHTA, CDR2 FQGTGA. As DNA, the CDR3 is TGTGCCAGCAGCTTTGGACAGCGGACCGGGGAGCTGTTTTTT. The encoded protein is CASSFGQRTGELFF.

This chain uses TRBV29-1 with TRBJ2-1; 9 bases fit TRBD1. CDR1 is SQVTM and CDR2 is ANQGSEA in the germline V gene. The V segment lost 7 bases and the J segment 2 bases; nucleotides outside the gene matches: 9. The length of the CDR3 is 15 residues. CDR3 bases: TGCAGCGCCCAGAGAGGGACAGGGCCCTACAATGAGCAGTTCTTC. Translation gives CSAQRGTGPYNEQFF.

The V and J genes are TRBV19 and TRBJ2-1, with D possibly matching TRBD1 (6 bases). Germline CDR1 is LNHDA and CDR2 is SQIVND (reference sequence). There are 14 residues in the CDR3. Trimming removed 2 bases at V and 10 bases at J, with 15 bases between. The DNA of the CDR3 is TGTGCCAGTAGTATACGACAGGCTCATGGGGAGCAGTTCTTC. This sequence encodes CASSIRQAHGEQFF.

The V and J genes are TRBV12-3 or TRBV12-4 and TRBJ2-7; TRBD2 is a possible D gene (6 bases). The V and J ends lost 3 bases and 6 bases respectively, with 6 bases between them. The CDR3 is 11 residues long. The CDR3, as DNA: TGTGCCAGCAGTTTCGGGAGCGAGCAGTACTTC. Protein product: CASSFGSEQYF.

This chain joins TRBV5-1 and TRBJ1-6; TRBD1 aligns across 8 bases. Trimming took 4 bases from V and 8 from J; bases not matched to a gene: 11. The CDR3 is 16 residues long. Germline loops: CDR1 SGHRS, CDR2 YFSETQ. The CDR3 DNA reads as TGCGCCAGCAGCCCGGGGACAGGTGCCGGTGATTCACCCCTCCACTTT. Its translation: CASSPGTGAGDSPLHF.

The CDR3 here is CASSQQGHDNSPLHF. CDR3 nucleotides: TGCGCCAGCAGCCAACAGGGACATGATAATTCACCCCTCCACTTT. The chain combines TRBV4-3 with TRBJ1-6; a possible D gene is TRBD1 (6 bases). Germline lookup yields CDR1 LGHNA and CDR2 YSLEER. The CDR3 is 15 amino acids. V was clipped by 2 bases and J by 5 bases, with 10 bases between them.

The chain combines TRBV19 with TRBJ1-6; D is unclear. Germline values: CDR1 LNHDA, CDR2 SQIVND (reference sequence). V shed 3 bases and J shed 4 bases, with 22 bases lying between them. The CDR3 sequence is 19 residues long. CDR3 amino acids: CASSIGRTGSILYNSPLHF. The CDR3 bases are TGTGCCAGTAGTATTGGCCGTACCGGGAGTATACTTTATAATTCACCCCTCCACTTT.

This sequence joins TRBV7-2 and TRBJ1-4; no firm D call. V shed 1 base and J shed 4 bases, with 10 bases lying between them. Germline CDR1 is SGHTA and CDR2 is FQGNSA. The CDR3 is 15 amino acids. The DNA for the CDR3 is TGTGCCAGCAGCTTAGGAGGCAAGCTTAATGAAAAACTGTTTTTT. It codes for CASSLGGKLNEKLFF. The variable domain in full, with the rest retrieved from reference TRBV7-2 and TRBJ1-4, is GAGVSQSPSNKVTEKGKDVELRCDPISGHTALYWYRQSLGQGLEFLIYFQGNSAPDKSGLPSDRFSAERTGGSVSTLTIQRTQQEDSAVYLCASSLGGKLNEKLFFGSGTQLSVL.

CDR3 coding DNA: TGTGCCAGCAGCCTCGGACAGGGAGGGAACACTGAAGCTTTCTTT. Amino acids: CASSLGQGGNTEAFF. This chain uses TRBV7-9 with TRBJ1-1, with 8 bases lining up with TRBD1. V lost 5 bases and J lost 1; bases outside the gene matches: 6. The CDR3 covers 15 residues. The V gene's germline CDR1 is SEHNR and CDR2 FQNEAQ (reference sequence).

The V call is TRBV28, the J call TRBJ2-5; TRBD2 aligns across 7 bases. After removal of 4 bases from V and 5 bases from J, the junction contained 10 bases not matched to a gene. CDR1 MDHEN and CDR2 SYDVKM come from the germline V gene. This CDR3 region has 15 residues. The CDR3 region has the DNA TGTGCCAGCAGTTCTCAGGGTGCCGGGGGGGAGACCCAGTACTTC. Its protein product is CASSSQGAGGETQYF.

The rearrangement uses TRBV4-3 and TRBJ1-5; no clear D gene. Germline CDR1 and CDR2: LGHNA and YSLEER. CDR3 size: 14 residues. Trimming took 3 bases from V and 6 from J, leaving 12 bases between them. Here the CDR3 reads CASSQDLGSQPQHF. CDR3 nucleotides: TGCGCCAGCAGCCAGGACCTCGGGAGTCAGCCCCAGCATTTT.

This clone was found once. This chain uses TRBV3-1 (or the pseudogene TRBV3-2) with TRBJ2-7; 7 nucleotides match TRBD2. The germline V gene encodes CDR1 LGHDT and CDR2 YNNKEL (reference sequence). This CDR3 region has 14 residues. Unmatched junction bases numbered 5, after V lost 4 bases and J lost 2 bases. CDR3 amino acids: CASSRGGGAYEQYF. The CDR3 DNA reads as TGTGCCAGCAGCCGAGGTGGGGGGGCCTACGAGCAGTACTTC.

The rearrangement uses TRBV7-3 and TRBJ2-1; TRBD2 matches at 12 bases. CDR3 length: 17 amino acids. Germline CDR1 reads SGHTA; CDR2 reads FQGTGA. J was trimmed by 13 bases and V by 5 bases; bases with no gene match: 18. Here the CDR3 DNA reads TGTGCCAGCAGCCTCACCGGGGCTAGCGGGGGGGCAGGGTCCCAGTTCTTC. This sequence encodes CASSLTGASGGAGSQFF.

This clone was counted once. The V and J genes are TRBV5-4 and TRBJ1-6, with a possible D match to TRBD1 (5 bases). Germline lookup yields CDR1 SGHNT and CDR2 YYREEE (reference sequence). V lost 1 base and J lost 8, with 16 bases in between. The CDR3 is made up of 16 amino acids. CDR3 DNA: TGTGCCAGCAGCTTGAGGTCAGGGAACAGGCATTCACCCCTCCACTTT. Residues: CASSLRSGNRHSPLHF.

The CDR3 DNA reads as TGTGCCAGCAGCCAATTTGATCCGAGGGAGAGGGACGAGCAGTACTTC. This sequence encodes CASSQFDPRERDEQYF. The chain couples TRBV3-1 (or the pseudogene TRBV3-2) to TRBJ2-7, with D perhaps matching TRBD2 (5 bases). V lost 2 bases and J lost 5, with 19 bases in between. This CDR3 is 16 amino acids long. CDR1 is LGHDT, CDR2 YNNKEL, per germline (reference sequence).

The chain carries TRBV2 and TRBJ1-2; D gene uncertain. This CDR3 region has 13 residues. The V end lost 5 bases, the J end lost 5 bases, and 12 bases lay between the germline ends. Germline assignment: CDR1 SNHLY and CDR2 FYNNEI. CDR3 protein: CASSPMGQYGYTF. CDR3 sequence (DNA): TGTGCCAGCAGTCCCATGGGCCAGTATGGCTACACCTTC.

The chain carries TRBV19 and TRBJ1-5; 12 nucleotides match TRBD1. Germline V gene lookup returns CDR1 LNHDA and CDR2 SQIVND (reference sequence). There are 17 residues in the CDR3. V shed 6 bases, J shed 1 base, and the junction held 7 bases outside the gene matches. The CDR3 protein is CASRPGTGGLSNQPQHF. The CDR3 DNA reads TGTGCCAGTAGGCCCGGGACAGGGGGCTTAAGCAATCAGCCCCAGCATTTT.

This clone was observed a handful of times. The V gene is TRBV27, the J gene TRBJ2-2; 9 bases are shared with TRBD2. The CDR3 is made up of 15 amino acids. Losses at the gene ends were 5 bases for V and 6 bases for J; bases not matched to a gene: 7. Germline-derived CDR1 and CDR2 are MNHEY and SMNVEV (reference sequence). The CDR3 sequence is CASSRSGGTPGELFF. The CDR3 coding sequence is TGTGCCAGCAGTAGAAGCGGGGGGACCCCCGGGGAGCTGTTTTTT.

V usage is TRBV5-1 and J usage is TRBJ2-5, with 12 bases lining up with TRBD2. This CDR3 contains 16 residues. The ends lost 4 bases at V and 1 base at J; junction bases unmatched: 5. From germline, CDR1 is SGHRS and CDR2 YFSETQ. The CDR3 bases are TGCGCCAGCAGCCCCGGGACTAGCGGGTTCCAAGAGACCCAGTACTTC. It codes for CASSPGTSGFQETQYF. The variable domain in full, with the rest retrieved from reference TRBV5-1 and TRBJ2-5, is KAGVTQTPRYLIKTRGQQVTLSCSPISGHRSVSWYQQTPGQGLQFLFEYFSETQRNKGNFPGRFSGRQFSNSRSEMNVSTLELGDSALYLCASSPGTSGFQETQYFGPGTRLLVL.

This chain links TRBV4-2 with TRBJ2-5; D may be TRBD1 (6 bases). V shed 0 bases and J shed 2 bases, with 13 bases lying between them. CDR3 length: 16 residues. Germline values: CDR1 LGHNA, CDR2 YNFKEQ. CDR3 protein: CASSQEPSQGQETQYF. In DNA form, the CDR3 reads TGTGCCAGCAGCCAAGAGCCCTCCCAGGGGCAAGAGACCCAGTACTTC.

This rearrangement joins TRBV7-9 to TRBJ2-6; 8 bases match TRBD1. With 8 bases clipped from V and 11 bases from J, the junction kept 8 bases outside the gene matches. The CDR3 covers 13 residues. CDR1 and CDR2 from the germline V gene are SEHNR and FQNEAQ (reference sequence). The CDR3 loop is CASGRQGNYVLTF. The CDR3 DNA reads TGTGCCAGCGGTCGACAGGGGAACTACGTCCTGACTTTC.

The chain employs TRBV28 and TRBJ1-2; tentative D call: TRBD1 (5 bases). This CDR3 is built from 12 residues. V dropped 8 bases and J dropped 2 bases, with 9 bases sitting between them. Germline V lookup: CDR1 MDHEN, CDR2 SYDVKM. The CDR3 coding sequence is TGTGCCAGCGCGGGACGGAACTATGGCTACACCTTC. The encoded protein is CASAGRNYGYTF.

The V and J genes are TRBV28 and TRBJ1-5; D possibly corresponds to TRBD1 (6 bases). The V end was cut by 3 bases, the J end by 0 bases, with 9 bases between. The CDR3 runs to 15 residues. Germline assignment: CDR1 MDHEN and CDR2 SYDVKM. The CDR3 sequence: CASSLLQGSNQPQHF. The CDR3 bases are TGTGCCAGCAGTTTGTTACAGGGTAGCAATCAGCCCCAGCATTTT.

V usage is TRBV2 and J usage is TRBJ1-3, with D unresolved. Trimming took 7 bases from V and 0 from J, leaving 22 bases between them. Germline CDR1 SNHLY, CDR2 FYNNEI. This CDR3 region has 18 residues. The CDR3, as DNA: TGTGCCAGCACCCGAGGTCCGGAGGCCTATTTCTCTGGAAACACCATATATTTT. It is translated as CASTRGPEAYFSGNTIYF.

As DNA, the CDR3 is TGTGCCAGAAGCGCCCCCAGGGGCCCGACTGAAGCTTTCTTT. Its protein product is CARSAPRGPTEAFF. This chain uses TRBV5-3 with TRBJ1-1, with a possible D match to TRBD1 (6 bases). TRBV5-3 counts as an open reading frame of uncertain function. CDR3 length: 14 amino acids. Trimming left V 4 bases short and J 5 bases short, with 15 bases between.

The chain has TRBV19 and TRBJ1-2, with D possibly TRBD1 on 5 matching bases. CDR3 size: 15 residues. The V gene's germline CDR1 is LNHDA and CDR2 SQIVND (reference sequence). Trimming shortened V by 6 bases and J by 5 bases, and 19 bases separated the two germline ends. The CDR3 loop reads CASSPNTDSGYGYTF. In DNA form, the CDR3 reads TGTGCCAGTAGCCCAAACACCGACAGCGGGTATGGCTACACCTTC.

V and J are TRBV29-1 and TRBJ1-1; weak D call: TRBD1 (6 bases). Trimming pared 3 bases from V and 1 base from J, leaving 9 bases between. The CDR3 has 13 residues. Germline lookup yields CDR1 SQVTM and CDR2 ANQGSEA. The CDR3, as DNA: TGCAGCGTTGACAACAGGGCGAACACTGAAGCTTTCTTT. Translated: CSVDNRANTEAFF.

The CDR3 reads CASRDSGNTIYF. CDR3 in DNA: TGTGCCAGCAGGGACAGTGGAAACACCATATATTTT. The rearrangement uses TRBV7-9 and TRBJ1-3; weak D call: TRBD1 (6 bases). The CDR3 has 12 residues. Germline V CDR1 and CDR2: SEHNR, FQNEAQ (reference sequence). The V end was cut by 6 bases, the J end by 3 bases, with 6 bases between. Full variable domain (rest looked up from reference TRBV7-9 and TRBJ1-3): DTGVSQNPRHKITKRGQNVTFRCDPISEHNRLYWYRQTLGQGPEFLTYFQNEAQLEKSRLLSDRFSAERPKGSFSTLEIQRTEQGDSAMYLCASRDSGNTIYFGEGSWLTVV.